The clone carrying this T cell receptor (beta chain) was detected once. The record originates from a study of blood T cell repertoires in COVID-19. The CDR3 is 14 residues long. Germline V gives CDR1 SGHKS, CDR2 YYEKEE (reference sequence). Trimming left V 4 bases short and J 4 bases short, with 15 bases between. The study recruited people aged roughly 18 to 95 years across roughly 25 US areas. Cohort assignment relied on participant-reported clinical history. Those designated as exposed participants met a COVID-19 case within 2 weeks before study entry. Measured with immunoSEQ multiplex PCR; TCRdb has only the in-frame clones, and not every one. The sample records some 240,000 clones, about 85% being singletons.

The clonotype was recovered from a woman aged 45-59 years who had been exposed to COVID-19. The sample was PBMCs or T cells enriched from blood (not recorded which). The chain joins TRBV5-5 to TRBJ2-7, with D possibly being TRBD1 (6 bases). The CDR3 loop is CASSGGTSPYEQYF. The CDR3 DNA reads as TGTGCCAGCAGCGGGGGCACCTCTCCGTACGAGCAGTACTTC.